One sample yielded the 23 T cell receptor beta chains listed below, sequenced in a study of graft-versus-host responses after intestinal transplantation. These receptors have no identified antigens. Method: immunoSEQ multiplex PCR; TCRdb's copy keeps in-frame clones and lacks some. The sample includes tens of thousands of clones, more than 90% of them seen just once. The material was unstimulated CD4+ T cells sorted from spleen or lymph node cells, obtained before intestinal transplant. The receptors stem from a human donor who received an intestinal transplant.

The rearrangement uses TRBV11-1 and TRBJ1-5; D is undetermined. The CDR3 sequence is 14 residues long. Germline CDR1 SGHAT, CDR2 FQDESV (reference sequence). The germline V and J ends were trimmed by 1 base and 3 bases, with 7 bases remaining between them. CDR3 bases: TGTGCCAGCAGCTTAGGGGGATACAATCAGCCCCAGCATTTT. Encoded protein: CASSLGGYNQPQHF.

This clone was observed a few times. Other DNA variants within this sample encode the same CDR3. The chain recombines TRBV5-1 with TRBJ1-4; no firm D call. The CDR3 loop spans 14 amino acids. The germline V gene has CDR1 SGHRS and CDR2 YFSETQ. Trimming removed 2 bases from V and 0 bases from J, with 5 bases in between. The CDR3 DNA reads TGCGCCAGCAGCTTAACTGCAACTAATGAAAAACTGTTTTTT. It yields the protein CASSLTATNEKLFF. The full variable domain, rest sourced from reference TRBV5-1 and TRBJ1-4, is KAGVTQTPRYLIKTRGQQVTLSCSPISGHRSVSWYQQTPGQGLQFLFEYFSETQRNKGNFPGRFSGRQFSNSRSEMNVSTLELGDSALYLCASSLTATNEKLFFGSGTQLSVL.

V and J are TRBV30 and TRBJ1-6; 8 bases align to TRBD1. Germline assignment: CDR1 GTSNPN and CDR2 SVGIG (reference sequence). This CDR3 is built from 14 residues. J was trimmed by 8 bases and V by 0 bases; bases with no gene match: 3. CDR3 amino acids: CAWSVHRGDSPLHF. The CDR3 bases are TGTGCCTGGAGTGTACACAGGGGGGATTCACCCCTCCACTTT.

The V gene is TRBV10-3, the J gene TRBJ2-1, with a possible D match to TRBD1 (6 bases). The germline gives CDR1 ENHRY, CDR2 SYGVKD. The germline V and J ends were trimmed by 6 bases and 9 bases, with 15 bases remaining between them. CDR3 length: 13 amino acids. The CDR3 loop reads CAISASGDGEQFF. Written as DNA, the CDR3 is TGTGCCATCAGCGCCTCAGGGGATGGTGAGCAGTTCTTC.

This clone was observed a single time. The J gene is TRBJ2-7, the V gene TRBV6-1, with a weak D call TRBD2 (6 bases). This CDR3 is built from 15 residues. Germline assignment: CDR1 MNHNS and CDR2 SASEGT. Trimming pared 5 bases from V and 3 bases from J, leaving 17 bases between. This CDR3 reads CASSRAERGGYEQYF. The DNA for the CDR3 is TGTGCCAGCAGTAGAGCGGAACGGGGAGGCTACGAGCAGTACTTC.

DNA for the CDR3: TGTGCCAGCAGCTGGGGACTAGCGGGATATGATGAGCAGTTCTTC. It yields the protein CASSWGLAGYDEQFF. V gene TRBV11-3 combines with J gene TRBJ2-1; 13 nucleotides align to TRBD2. Trimming took 4 bases from V and 8 from J; bases not matched to a gene: 5. The germline gives CDR1 SGHNT, CDR2 YENEEA. The CDR3 consists of 15 residues.

This chain uses TRBV7-9 with TRBJ1-3; TRBD1 is a possible D gene (6 bases). The germline V gene encodes CDR1 SEHNR and CDR2 FQNEAQ (reference sequence). The CDR3 runs 15 residues. Trimming shortened V by 3 bases and J by 3 bases, and 12 bases separated the two germline ends. CDR3 loop: CASSLTGQGGNTIYF. CDR3 DNA sequence: TGTGCCAGCAGCTTGACAGGTCAAGGTGGAAACACCATATATTTT.

The rearrangement uses TRBV21-1 and TRBJ1-5. TRBV21-1 is a pseudogene locus. This CDR3 has 18 amino acids. CDR3 in amino acids: CASSKVPKGGLRDQPQHF. CDR3 DNA sequence: TGTGCCAGCAGCAAAGTACCTAAGGGGGGGCTTAGGGATCAGCCCCAGCATTTT.

The chain employs TRBV12-5 and TRBJ2-3; D uncertain. The length of the CDR3 is 14 residues. The germline gives CDR1 LGHNT, CDR2 FRNRAP. V was pared by 2 bases and J by 2 bases, with 8 bases between. The CDR3 spells CASGLRQLTDTQYF. The DNA for the CDR3 is TGTGCTAGTGGTTTGAGACAACTCACAGATACGCAGTATTTT.

V usage is TRBV10-1 and J usage is TRBJ1-1, with D tentatively TRBD1 (5 bases). Germline V gene data show CDR1 as WNHNN and CDR2 as SYGVQD (reference sequence). This CDR3 has 16 residues. V dropped 0 bases and J dropped 0 bases, with 11 bases sitting between them. CDR3 sequence (DNA): TGCGCCAGCAGTGAGTCGACGGGACGGTTGAACACTGAAGCTTTCTTT. Translating gives CASSESTGRLNTEAFF.

The chain links TRBV19 to TRBJ2-5; 13 positions agree with TRBD2. After removal of 9 bases from V and 3 bases from J, the junction contained 16 bases not matched to a gene. The germline V gene has CDR1 LNHDA and CDR2 SQIVND (reference sequence). The CDR3 extends over 18 amino acids. The CDR3 DNA sequence: TGTGCCAGACCACCCCGTATGAGGGGACTAGCGGGAAAAGAGACCCAGTACTTC. Protein product: CARPPRMRGLAGKETQYF.

The J gene is TRBJ2-5, the V gene TRBV6-1; D uncertain. V shed 3 bases and J shed 2 bases, with 10 bases lying between them. Germline CDR1 is MNHNS and CDR2 is SASEGT. The CDR3 has 14 residues. CDR3 nucleotides: TGTGCCAGCAGTGATCTTGCTGAACAAGAGACCCAGTACTTC. Translated, it gives CASSDLAEQETQYF.

The CDR3 DNA follows: TGCGCCAGCAGCCAAGTTCTAGCGGGAGGGCCGAACACCGGGGAGCTGTTTTTT. This translates into CASSQVLAGGPNTGELFF. The genes are TRBV4-1 and TRBJ2-2; 12 bases are a match to TRBD2. CDR3 length equals 18 residues. V shed 1 base and J 0 bases; nucleotides not matched to a gene: 3. Germline lookup yields CDR1 MGHRA and CDR2 YSYEKL.

CDR3 in DNA: TGTGCCAGCAGTCTGGGCCTCGACTCCTACAATGAGCAGTTCTTC. This encodes CASSLGLDSYNEQFF. The rearrangement links TRBV6-1 to TRBJ2-1; D unclear. CDR3 size: 15 residues. The germline gives CDR1 MNHNS, CDR2 SASEGT. V lost 5 bases and J 0 bases, leaving 11 bases between the germline ends.

J is TRBJ2-5 and V is TRBV18, with no clear D. CDR3 size: 14 residues. Germline V gene data show CDR1 as KGHSH and CDR2 as LQKENI. V was clipped by 3 bases and J by 3 bases, with 11 bases between them. The CDR3 sequence: CASSPPDTKETQYF. DNA for the CDR3: TGTGCCAGCTCACCCCCTGACACCAAAGAGACCCAGTACTTC.

This chain connects TRBV14 to TRBJ2-7; no clear D. This CDR3 has 15 residues. V was trimmed by 0 bases and J by 5 bases, leaving 14 bases between them. Germline V gene lookup returns CDR1 SGHDN and CDR2 FVKESK. CDR3 amino acids: CASSQDRTAPNEQYF. CDR3 DNA: TGTGCCAGCAGCCAAGATAGAACAGCTCCAAACGAGCAGTACTTC.

This clone occurred once. The chain is built from TRBV19 and TRBJ1-1; D unresolved. The V end lost 3 bases, the J end lost 4 bases, and 12 bases lay between the germline ends. Germline CDR1 LNHDA, CDR2 SQIVND (reference sequence). The CDR3 spans 14 residues. CDR3: CASSISTSGTEAFF. The CDR3 DNA reads TGTGCCAGTAGTATCTCCACGTCGGGCACTGAAGCTTTCTTT.

The chain joins TRBV5-1 to TRBJ1-4; D may be TRBD1 (5 bases). CDR1 and CDR2 from the germline V gene are SGHRS and YFSETQ. This CDR3 region has 16 residues. Trimming shortened V by 0 bases and J by 5 bases, and 14 bases separated the two germline ends. The CDR3 protein is CASSLAAWGENEKLFF. In DNA form, the CDR3 reads TGCGCCAGCAGCTTGGCCGCTTGGGGGGAAAATGAAAAACTGTTTTTT.

V is TRBV28 and J is TRBJ2-7; tentative D call: TRBD2 (6 bases). The CDR3 is 16 amino acids. From germline, CDR1 is MDHEN and CDR2 SYDVKM. V was shortened by 6 bases and J by 0 bases, with 18 bases between the two germline ends. The CDR3: CASSAGTGRLSYEQYF. The CDR3 DNA follows: TGTGCCAGCAGCGCCGGGACTGGAAGGCTCTCCTACGAGCAGTACTTC.

The chain employs TRBV19 and TRBJ1-2; a possible D gene is TRBD1 (6 bases). Germline loops: CDR1 LNHDA, CDR2 SQIVND (reference sequence). V dropped 5 bases and J dropped 8 bases, with 12 bases sitting between them. CDR3 length: 12 amino acids. The CDR3 DNA reads TGTGCCAGTAGTTTCCACAGGGACGGCTACACCTTC. It encodes CASSFHRDGYTF.

This clone came up once. J is TRBJ1-1 and V is TRBV30; D is unresolved. The CDR3 consists of 11 residues. Trimming took off 5 bases at V and 5 bases at J, with 9 bases between the two ends. CDR1 and CDR2 from the germline V gene are GTSNPN and SVGIG (reference sequence). Here the CDR3 DNA reads TGTGCCTGGGCGTCGGGAACTGAAGCTTTCTTT. This gives the protein CAWASGTEAFF.

This chain uses TRBV28 with TRBJ2-1, with a possible D match to TRBD2 (6 bases). The germline V and J ends were trimmed by 3 bases and 14 bases, with 14 bases remaining between them. CDR1 is MDHEN and CDR2 is SYDVKM in the germline V gene. The CDR3 spans 12 residues. CDR3 bases: TGTGCCAGCAGTTTTATGGGACTTGGGGAGTTCTTC. The encoded protein is CASSFMGLGEFF. Using reference TRBV28 and TRBJ2-1 for the parts outside the CDR3, the full variable domain is DVKVTQSSRYLVKRTGEKVFLECVQDMDHENMFWYRQDPGLGLRLIYFSYDVKMKEKGDIPEGYSVSREKKERFSLILESASTNQTSMYLCASSFMGLGEFFGPGTRLTVL.

The chain joins TRBV29-1 to TRBJ2-7, with TRBD1 matching over 8 bases. Germline V lookup: CDR1 SQVTM, CDR2 ANQGSEA. The V segment lost 4 bases and the J segment 7 bases; nucleotides outside the gene matches: 12. The CDR3 has 14 residues. CDR3 region: CSVGSSQGAGEQYF. CDR3 DNA sequence: TGCAGCGTTGGATCCAGCCAGGGGGCTGGGGAGCAGTACTTC.